This T cell receptor beta chain was sequenced for a study of blood T cell repertoires in COVID-19. About the study: Sample material is recorded as cDNA or gDNA derived from T cells, B-cell-depleted T cells, or PBMCs.

The CDR3 runs 13 residues. Germline lookup yields CDR1 MNHNY and CDR2 SVGAGI (reference sequence). V was cut by 6 bases and J by 6 bases, with 12 bases left in between. This table comes from immunoSEQ multiplex PCR, and its TCRdb copy is limited to in-frame clones, with some not included. The data hold under 200,000 clones, with under 80% observed a single time. Sequencing was performed on peripheral blood. This TCR was recovered from a man aged 65 to 79 with acute or convalescent COVID-19. This chain joins TRBV6-6 and TRBJ2-1, with D tentatively TRBD1 (6 bases). The CDR3 sequence is CASRLQGTNEQFF. For the CDR3, the DNA is TGTGCCAGCAGGCTTCAGGGGACCAATGAGCAGTTCTTC.